The 30 T cell receptor beta chains given below trace back to one sample, sequenced in a study of blood T cell repertoires in COVID-19. Assay: immunoSEQ multiplex PCR; the TCRdb copy retains only in-frame clones and omits some. The data contain 150,000 to 200,000 clones, just over 85% of them singletons. The specimen was peripheral blood. These receptors came from a man aged 50 to 60 with active or convalescent COVID-19.

Details on this clone: This sample also contains other DNA sequences that code for the same CDR3. The chain couples TRBV30 to TRBJ2-1; D is undetermined. Trimming removed 2 bases from V and 6 bases from J, with 5 bases in between. Germline assignment: CDR1 GTSNPN and CDR2 SVGIG (reference sequence). This CDR3 is 11 amino acids long. The CDR3 DNA sequence: TGTGCCTGGAGTCCCAGCAATGAGCAGTTCTTC. Its protein is CAWSPSNEQFF. Complete variable domain (other parts from reference TRBV30 and TRBJ2-1): SQTIHQWPATLVQPVGSPLSLECTVEGTSNPNLYWYRQAAGRGLQLLFYSVGIGQISSEVPQNLSASRPQDRQFILSSKKLLLSDSGFYLCAWSPSNEQFFGPGTRLTVL.

The J gene is TRBJ2-5, the V gene TRBV7-5; the table's D call, TRBD2, has no DNA check behind it. TRBV7-5 is marked as a pseudogene. CDR3 length: 12 amino acids. CDR3 nucleotides: TGTGTCAGTCAAAGCTCCGAAAAGACCCAGTACTTC. Its translation is CVSQSSEKTQYF.

Points on this clone: At one boundary the junction diverges from the germline segment, which might be a read error. J is TRBJ1-1 and V is TRBV10-1; D is ambiguous. The CDR3 runs 13 residues. Germline CDR1 and CDR2: WNHNN and SYGVQD (reference sequence). The CDR3 region has the DNA TGCGCCAGCAGTGAGTCGTTGGGAGCCCTGTTTATCTTT. The encoded protein is CASSESLGALFIF.

The chain carries TRBV24-1 and TRBJ2-1, with a weak D call TRBD2 (6 bases). The CDR3 is made up of 19 amino acids. The V end lost 1 base, the J end lost 0 bases, and 18 bases lay between the germline ends. Germline loops: CDR1 KGHDR, CDR2 SFDVKD. DNA of the CDR3: TGTGCCACCAGTGATTTCAGGCGGGCTAGCGCGAGCTCCTACAATGAGCAGTTCTTC. Protein product: CATSDFRRASASSYNEQFF.

This chain links TRBV27 with TRBJ1-6; 7 bases agree with TRBD1. The length of the CDR3 is 17 residues. V gave up 5 bases and J gave up 8 bases; unmatched junction bases: 15. CDR1 is MNHEY and CDR2 is SMNVEV in the germline V gene (reference sequence). The CDR3 sequence: CASSPLDRSSLDSPLHF. The DNA for the CDR3 is TGTGCCAGCAGTCCTCTGGACAGGAGCTCGTTGGATTCACCCCTCCACTTT.

The V and J genes are TRBV6-5 and TRBJ2-5; weak D call: TRBD1 (7 bases). CDR1 and CDR2 (germline): MNHEY, SVGAGI. The CDR3 is made up of 13 amino acids. V was clipped by 7 bases and J by 5 bases, with 14 bases between them. CDR3 loop: CASKAGGLETQYF. The CDR3 DNA follows: TGTGCCAGCAAGGCAGGGGGGCTTGAGACCCAGTACTTC.

The chain recombines TRBV5-1 with TRBJ2-7; weak D call: TRBD2 (5 bases). The CDR3 contains 11 residues. CDR1 and CDR2 (germline): SGHRS, YFSETQ. V was clipped by 6 bases and J by 4 bases, with 8 bases between them. CDR3 in DNA: TGCGCCAGCACCAGAGGGTACGAGCAGTACTTC. Its protein product is CASTRGYEQYF.

The rearrangement links TRBV28 to TRBJ1-2; D ambiguous. Trimming removed 10 bases at V and 8 bases at J, with 20 bases between. Germline V gene data show CDR1 as MDHEN and CDR2 as SYDVKM. This CDR3 comprises 13 residues. CDR3 DNA sequence: TGTGCCAACTCTAGGACCGGGGTGAGGGGCTACACCTTC. Amino acid sequence: CANSRTGVRGYTF.

V is TRBV20-1 and J is TRBJ1-1; D remains unclear. Deletions cut 5 bases from V and 1 base from J, with 5 bases between. The CDR3 covers 11 residues. CDR1 is DFQATT and CDR2 is SNEGSKA in the germline V gene (reference sequence). CDR3 amino acids: CSAYRNTEAFF. DNA of the CDR3: TGCAGTGCTTACAGGAACACTGAAGCTTTCTTT.

V gene TRBV18 combines with J gene TRBJ2-5, with D possibly TRBD2 on 5 matching bases. Trimming removed 1 base at V and 3 bases at J, with 9 bases between. The CDR3 spans 14 residues. Germline V gene lookup returns CDR1 KGHSH and CDR2 LQKENI. The CDR3 spells CASSPLRREETQYF. The CDR3, as DNA: TGTGCCAGCTCACCACTCAGGCGGGAAGAGACCCAGTACTTC.

V is TRBV7-3 and J is TRBJ2-1; 9 positions match TRBD2. Trimming cost V 2 bases and J 9 bases; bases outside gene matches: 5. The CDR3 is made up of 14 amino acids. CDR1 SGHTA and CDR2 FQGTGA come from the germline V gene. The CDR3 DNA follows: TGTGCCAGCAGCTTAGCGGGGGGGCATAGTGAGCAGTTCTTC. Its protein product is CASSLAGGHSEQFF.

The V call is TRBV19, the J call TRBJ1-5; tentatively, D is TRBD1 (5 bases). The CDR3 spans 14 residues. The germline V gene encodes CDR1 LNHDA and CDR2 SQIVND (reference sequence). Trimming left V 0 bases short and J 5 bases short, with 8 bases between. The CDR3 region is CASSIESRDQPQHF. In DNA form, the CDR3 reads TGTGCCAGTAGTATAGAGAGCAGGGATCAGCCCCAGCATTTT.

The CDR3 DNA follows: TGTGCCAGTAGTGATCGCAGGGCTAATTCACCCCTCCACTTT. Protein: CASSDRRANSPLHF. The V gene is TRBV19, the J gene TRBJ1-6, with D possibly being TRBD1 (5 bases). The CDR3 contains 14 residues. The V gene lost 5 bases and the J gene lost 6 bases, with 11 bases spanning the gap. Germline CDR1 and CDR2: LNHDA and SQIVND (reference sequence).

This clone has just a few counts. The gene calls are TRBV9 and TRBJ1-2; TRBD1 matches at 7 bases. Trimming at V came to 3 bases and at J to 7 bases, leaving 3 bases not matched to a gene. Germline loops: CDR1 SGDLS, CDR2 YYNGEE. The CDR3 is 12 amino acids. The CDR3 reads CASSAQGGGYTF. CDR3 nucleotide sequence: TGTGCCAGCAGCGCCCAGGGGGGTGGCTACACCTTC.

This chain links TRBV5-6 with TRBJ2-3; no reliable D call. CDR1 and CDR2 from the germline V gene are SGHDT and YYEEEE. The CDR3 contains 12 residues. The V gene lost 4 bases and the J gene lost 5 bases, with 8 bases spanning the gap. The CDR3 DNA sequence: TGTGCCAGCAGCCAGGTTGGAGATACGCAGTATTTT. This translates into CASSQVGDTQYF. Complete variable domain (other parts from reference TRBV5-6 and TRBJ2-3): DAGVTQSPTHLIKTRGQQVTLRCSPKSGHDTVSWYQQALGQGPQFIFQYYEEEERQRGNFPDRFSGHQFPNYSSELNVNALLLGDSALYLCASSQVGDTQYFGPGTRLTVL.

V and J are TRBV10-3 and TRBJ2-1; TRBD2 is a possible D gene (5 bases). Trimming cost V 7 bases and J 3 bases, with 22 bases left between them. Looked up from germline, CDR1 is ENHRY and CDR2 is SYGVKD. This CDR3 comprises 17 residues. CDR3 in amino acids: CAITPEFGSSDYNEQFF. The CDR3 DNA reads as TGTGCCATCACCCCTGAATTTGGGAGCAGTGACTACAATGAGCAGTTCTTC.

The V gene is TRBV6-6, the J gene TRBJ2-7, with D perhaps matching TRBD2 (5 bases). The CDR3 length is 13 residues. Trimming took off 8 bases at V and 3 bases at J, with 14 bases between the two ends. Germline V CDR1 and CDR2: MNHNY, SVGAGI (reference sequence). The DNA for the CDR3 is TGTGCCAGCGGGTATCCGGGGAGCTACGAGCAGTACTTC. This gives the protein CASGYPGSYEQYF.

V and J are TRBV7-2 and TRBJ1-2, with D maybe TRBD1 (5 bases). The V gene lost 6 bases and the J gene lost 7 bases, with 21 bases spanning the gap. Germline CDR1 reads SGHTA; CDR2 reads FQGNSA. The CDR3 covers 15 residues. The CDR3 coding sequence is TGTGCCAGCAGTCCCTCCGGAGGGGCAGGGAGTGGCTACACCTTC. This encodes CASSPSGGAGSGYTF.

The J gene is TRBJ2-3, the V gene TRBV10-3; D remains ambiguous. CDR1 is ENHRY, CDR2 SYGVKD, per germline. The CDR3 sequence is 11 residues long. The ends were cut back, 9 bases at V and 2 bases at J, with 6 bases in the middle. The CDR3 loop is CAIGATDTQYF. The CDR3 DNA sequence: TGTGCCATTGGAGCCACAGATACGCAGTATTTT.

The chain recombines TRBV2 with TRBJ1-6; the D gene is possibly TRBD1 (6 bases). This CDR3 contains 15 residues. V lost 0 bases and J lost 9, with 12 bases in between. From germline, CDR1 is SNHLY and CDR2 FYNNEI. The CDR3 is CASSEAGGHASPLHF. CDR3 DNA sequence: TGTGCCAGCAGTGAAGCTGGGGGACACGCTTCACCCCTCCACTTT.

The rearrangement uses TRBV6-2 or TRBV6-3 and TRBJ2-5; D ambiguous. CDR1 is MNHEY, CDR2 SVGEGT, per germline. Trimming removed 0 bases from V and 5 bases from J, with 7 bases in between. The CDR3 spans 13 residues. CDR3 coding DNA: TGTGCCAGCAGTTACTCGGTCGAGGAGACCCAGTACTTC. It is translated as CASSYSVEETQYF.

V and J are TRBV5-1 and TRBJ2-5, with TRBD1 matching 10 bases. There are 15 residues in the CDR3. The V segment lost 4 bases and the J segment 6 bases; nucleotides outside the gene matches: 9. Germline V gene lookup returns CDR1 SGHRS and CDR2 YFSETQ. The CDR3 reads CASSKSTGGGQTQYF. The DNA of the CDR3 is TGCGCCAGCAGCAAATCGACAGGGGGCGGGCAGACCCAGTACTTC.

V and J are TRBV5-6 and TRBJ1-5, with 8 bases matching TRBD1. CDR1 SGHDT and CDR2 YYEEEE come from the germline V gene. The CDR3 totals 16 residues. After removal of 3 bases from V and 4 bases from J, the junction contained 9 bases not matched to a gene. In DNA, the CDR3 is TGTGCCAGCAGCTCAGCCGGACAGGGCCGAAATCAGCCCCAGCATTTT. This sequence encodes CASSSAGQGRNQPQHF.

The chain carries TRBV6-1 and TRBJ1-4; 8 bases fit TRBD1. The germline gives CDR1 MNHNS, CDR2 SASEGT. Trimming cost V 2 bases and J 3 bases; bases outside gene matches: 2. CDR3 length equals 15 residues. The CDR3 DNA is TGTGCCAGCAGTGAAAGGACAGGGTCTAATGAAAAACTGTTTTTT. It is translated as CASSERTGSNEKLFF.

V and J are TRBV10-2 and TRBJ2-7; D ambiguous. There are 12 residues in the CDR3. CDR1 is WSHSY, CDR2 SAAADI, per germline. Trimming cost V 3 bases and J 2 bases, with 5 bases left between them. In DNA form, the CDR3 reads TGCGCCAGCAGTGACTACGCCTACGAGCAGTACTTC. Its protein is CASSDYAYEQYF.

V gene TRBV7-9 combines with J gene TRBJ1-2; 7 nucleotides align to TRBD1. Unmatched junction bases numbered 11, after V lost 5 bases and J lost 8 bases. This CDR3 has 14 residues. CDR1 is SEHNR and CDR2 is FQNEAQ in the germline V gene (reference sequence). CDR3 sequence (DNA): TGTGCCAGCAGCACCGGACAGGCTTCAATGGGCTACACCTTC. Translated: CASSTGQASMGYTF.

CDR3 in amino acids: CASNLGQGLTEAFF. In nucleotides, the CDR3 is TGTGCCAGCAACCTGGGACAGGGTCTCACTGAAGCTTTCTTT. V gene TRBV7-2 combines with J gene TRBJ1-1, with 9 bases fitting TRBD1. CDR1 SGHTA and CDR2 FQGNSA come from the germline V gene. The CDR3 is made up of 14 amino acids. Germline trimming cut 7 bases from V and 4 bases from J; bases unmatched to any gene: 7.

The rearrangement joins TRBV5-4 to TRBJ2-5; D perhaps matches TRBD1 (5 bases). Per germline, CDR1 SGHNT and CDR2 YYREEE (reference sequence). V dropped 4 bases and J dropped 0 bases, with 16 bases sitting between them. This CDR3 contains 16 residues. The CDR3 nucleotides read TGTGCCAGCAGCCCTCGGCTAGGGGTGTACCAAGAGACCCAGTACTTC. Amino acids: CASSPRLGVYQETQYF.

The chain couples TRBV4-1 to TRBJ1-1; 8 bases are a match to TRBD1. CDR1 and CDR2 (germline): MGHRA, YSYEKL. This CDR3 comprises 16 residues. With 5 bases clipped from V and 7 bases from J, the junction kept 15 bases outside the gene matches. CDR3 region: CASSYHLKTGAVEAFF. Written as DNA, the CDR3 is TGCGCCAGCAGCTACCACTTAAAGACAGGGGCTGTTGAAGCTTTCTTT.

This clone came up a few times. V and J are TRBV5-1 and TRBJ2-7; D is possibly TRBD2 (5 bases). The CDR3 extends over 14 amino acids. The germline V gene encodes CDR1 SGHRS and CDR2 YFSETQ. V gave up 0 bases and J gave up 2 bases, with 9 bases separating them. The CDR3 loop is CASSLAGDTYEQYF. CDR3 coding DNA: TGCGCCAGCAGCTTGGCCGGGGATACCTACGAGCAGTACTTC.